This T cell receptor (beta chain) was recorded in a study of post-analysis software for immune sequencing data. General study findings and limits: TRBV segments more frequent in patients than in controls numbered roughly 5 and included TRBV5-6, TRBV5-1 and TRBV20-1.

This clonotype was detected a few times. Its antigen is not known. The germline V gene has CDR1 SGDLS and CDR2 YYNGEE. The V and J ends lost 4 bases and 5 bases respectively, with 15 bases between them. The CDR3 covers 14 residues. Tagging with unique molecular identifiers was a feature of the TCR beta cDNA libraries. TCRdb ran MiXCR on the PCR reads and lists one entry per CDR3 protein. The sample has fewer than 600,000 distinct CDR3 sequences, over 35% seen once. Source material: blood. This chain joins TRBV9 and TRBJ1-2, with D perhaps matching TRBD1 (5 bases). The receptor's source is a girl between 10 and 17 years old with multiple sclerosis. DNA of the CDR3: TGTGCCAGCAGCCCCCGCAGGGACCGATATGGCTACACCTTC. Translating it yields CASSPRRDRYGYTF.